This entry lists 7 T cell receptor beta chains sequenced from one sample in a study of blood T cells in healthy people across ages. A sample-barcoded 5' primer and a J-beta primer mix were used in a second PCR of about 7 to 12 cycles. TCRdb independently ran MiXCR on the 5' RACE reads; one entry per CDR3 protein. The profile covers 1.4 million or so distinct CDR3 sequences, with around 40% appearing a single time and about 4% taken by the ten largest. The material sequenced was blood. The receptor source for this set is a woman aged 18-29 years in good health.

This clonotype occurred a few times. The rearrangement links TRBV20-1 to TRBJ1-1, with 7 bases fitting TRBD1. Germline loops: CDR1 DFQATT, CDR2 SNEGSKA (reference sequence). J gave up 3 bases and V 0 bases, and 7 bases lay outside the gene matches. This CDR3 has 15 residues. The CDR3 reads CSARDPGGRDTEAFF. The CDR3, as DNA: TGCAGTGCTAGAGATCCAGGGGGAAGAGACACTGAAGCTTTCTTT.

V is TRBV4-3 and J is TRBJ1-1; no firm D call. Germline loops: CDR1 LGHNA, CDR2 YSLEER. There are 14 residues in the CDR3. V was pared by 1 base and J by 4 bases, with 10 bases between. Here the CDR3 reads CASSQALGFTEAFF. CDR3 nucleotide sequence: TGCGCCAGCAGCCAAGCCCTGGGGTTCACTGAAGCTTTCTTT.

V usage is TRBV14 and J usage is TRBJ1-6, with D perhaps TRBD1 (6 bases). V gave up 2 bases and J gave up 7 bases, with 9 bases separating them. Per the germline V gene, CDR1 is SGHDN and CDR2 is FVKESK. The CDR3 sequence is 14 residues long. The CDR3 region is CASSQWTANSPLHF. DNA for the CDR3: TGTGCCAGCAGCCAATGGACAGCAAATTCACCCCTCCACTTT.

DNA for the CDR3: TGCAGCGTTGTCGGGACAGGGACTACGAACAATGAGCAGTTCTTC. It translates to CSVVGTGTTNNEQFF. V gene TRBV29-1 combines with J gene TRBJ2-1; 9 nucleotides match TRBD1. The CDR3 totals 15 residues. The germline gives CDR1 SQVTM, CDR2 ANQGSEA. Germline trimming cut 4 bases from V and 5 bases from J; bases unmatched to any gene: 9.

Notes on this clonotype: At one end the junction does not follow the germline gene, possibly because of a read error. In DNA form, the CDR3 reads TGCGCCAGCAGCTTGGCGCGGGGAATGGTTAACAAGGAGCAGTTCTTC. Amino acid sequence: CASSLARGMVNKEQFF. The chain joins TRBV5-1 to TRBJ2-1; tentative D call: TRBD2 (6 bases). Germline V CDR1 and CDR2: SGHRS, YFSETQ. This CDR3 contains 16 residues.

This clonotype was seen only a few times. V usage is TRBV19 and J usage is TRBJ2-7; no reliable D call. Deletions cut 5 bases from V and 3 bases from J, with 11 bases between. The CDR3 runs 13 residues. CDR1 is LNHDA and CDR2 is SQIVND in the germline V gene (reference sequence). The CDR3: CASSPSPLYEQYF. CDR3 coding DNA: TGTGCCAGTAGTCCTAGTCCCCTCTACGAGCAGTACTTC.

The chain recombines TRBV6-5 with TRBJ1-2; D may be TRBD1 (5 bases). CDR1 and CDR2 (germline): MNHEY, SVGAGI. There are 14 residues in the CDR3. V was pared by 7 bases and J by 8 bases, with 20 bases between. The CDR3 coding sequence is TGTGCCAGCACTCCCGAATGGAGGGGAGGGGGCTACACCTTC. Translated, it gives CASTPEWRGGGYTF.